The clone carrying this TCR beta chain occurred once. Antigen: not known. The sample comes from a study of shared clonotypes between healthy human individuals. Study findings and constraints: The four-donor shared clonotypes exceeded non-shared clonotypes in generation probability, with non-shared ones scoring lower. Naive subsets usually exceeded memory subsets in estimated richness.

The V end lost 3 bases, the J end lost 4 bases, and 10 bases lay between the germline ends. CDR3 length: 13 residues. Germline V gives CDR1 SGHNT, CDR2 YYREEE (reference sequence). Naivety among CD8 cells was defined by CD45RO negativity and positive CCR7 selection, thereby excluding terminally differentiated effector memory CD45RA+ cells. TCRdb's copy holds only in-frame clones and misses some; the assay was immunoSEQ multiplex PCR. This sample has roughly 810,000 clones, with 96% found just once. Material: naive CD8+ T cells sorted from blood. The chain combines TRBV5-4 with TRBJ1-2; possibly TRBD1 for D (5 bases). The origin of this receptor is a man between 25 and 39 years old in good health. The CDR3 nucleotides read TGTGCCAGCAGCTCCGACAGATCCTATGGCTACACCTTC. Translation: CASSSDRSYGYTF.